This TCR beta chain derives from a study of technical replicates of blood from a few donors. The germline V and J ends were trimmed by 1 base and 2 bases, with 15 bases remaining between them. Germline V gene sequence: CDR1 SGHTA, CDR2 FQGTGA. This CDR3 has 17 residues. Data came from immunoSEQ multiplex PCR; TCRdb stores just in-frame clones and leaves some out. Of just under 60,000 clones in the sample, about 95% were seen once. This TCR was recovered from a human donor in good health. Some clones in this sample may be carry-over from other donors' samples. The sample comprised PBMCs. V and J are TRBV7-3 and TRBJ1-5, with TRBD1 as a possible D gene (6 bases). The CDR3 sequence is CASSLNWTAGGNQPQHF. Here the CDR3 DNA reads TGTGCCAGCAGCTTAAACTGGACAGCCGGTGGCAATCAGCCCCAGCATTTT.